This T cell receptor (beta chain) was profiled in a study of blood T cell repertoires in COVID-19. Clones were read by immunoSEQ multiplex PCR, and TCRdb kept only the in-frame ones, dropping some. The sample includes under 110,000 clones, approximately 81% of them seen just once. CDR3 length equals 14 residues. Germline V gene sequence: CDR1 SGHDN, CDR2 FVKESK. V was pared by 0 bases and J by 7 bases, with 10 bases between. This receptor was identified in a woman aged 70 to 79 with active or convalescent COVID-19. The material sequenced was peripheral blood. The chain has TRBV14 and TRBJ1-3, with D hard to call. The DNA for the CDR3 is TGTGCCAGCAGCCAAGATTTAAGGAGCAACACCATATATTTT. Translated, it gives CASSQDLRSNTIYF.